The clone carrying this T cell receptor (beta chain) was recorded a few times. Its antigen is still unknown. At one of its ends the junction is not consistent with the germline gene, which may arise from a read error. Using unique molecular identifiers, the investigators prepared the TCRbeta library. TCRdb reprocessed the PCR reads via MiXCR and lists one record per CDR3 protein. This sample has roughly 82,000 distinct CDR3 sequences, with 13% to 15% found just once. The germline gives CDR1 LNHNV, CDR2 YYDKDF (reference sequence). This CDR3 contains 13 residues. These data originate in a study of T-cell reconstitution after alpha-beta-depleted transplantation in children. Study findings and constraints: At one year after transplant, newly produced T cells mostly accounted for T-cell counts and diversity. Expanded graft clones numbering several hundred reportedly gave rise to alpha-beta T cells about two months after transplant. The high TCRbeta diversity at day 60 in some patients came from surviving recipient T cells and thymic progenitors.

The material sequenced was PBMCs, mostly from graft donor cells, taken 180 days after TCRalphabeta/CD19-depleted stem cell transplant. This TCR was sampled from a male patient between 2 and 10 years old who had a stem cell transplant for acute lymphoblastic leukemia, so the T cells may come from the graft donor. This chain connects TRBV15 to TRBJ1-2; D remains ambiguous. CDR3 coding DNA: TGTGCCACCAGCAGTCACAGTGACGCGGGCTGCACCTTC. It codes for CATSSHSDAGCTF.